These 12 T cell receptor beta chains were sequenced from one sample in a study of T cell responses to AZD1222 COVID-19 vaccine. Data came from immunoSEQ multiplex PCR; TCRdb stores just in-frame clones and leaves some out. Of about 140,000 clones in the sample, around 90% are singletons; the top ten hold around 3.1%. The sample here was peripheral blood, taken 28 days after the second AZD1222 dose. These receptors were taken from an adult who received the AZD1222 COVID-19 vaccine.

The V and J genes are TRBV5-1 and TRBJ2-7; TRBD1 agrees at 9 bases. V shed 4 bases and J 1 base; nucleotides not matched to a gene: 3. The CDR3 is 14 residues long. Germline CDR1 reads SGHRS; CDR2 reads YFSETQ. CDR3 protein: CASSAGQGSYEQYF. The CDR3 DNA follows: TGCGCCAGCAGCGCAGGACAGGGGTCCTACGAGCAGTACTTC.

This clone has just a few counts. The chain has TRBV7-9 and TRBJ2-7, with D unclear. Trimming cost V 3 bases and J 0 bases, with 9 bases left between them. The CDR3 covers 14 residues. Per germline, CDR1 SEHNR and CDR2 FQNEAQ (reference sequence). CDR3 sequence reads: CASSFQQSSYEQYF. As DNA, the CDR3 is TGTGCCAGCAGCTTTCAACAAAGCTCCTACGAGCAGTACTTC.

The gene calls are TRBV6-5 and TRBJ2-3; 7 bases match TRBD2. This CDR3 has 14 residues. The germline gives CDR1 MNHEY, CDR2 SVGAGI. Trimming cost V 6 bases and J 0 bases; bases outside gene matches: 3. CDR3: CASRLARSTDTQYF. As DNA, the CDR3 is TGTGCCAGCAGACTAGCGAGGAGCACAGATACGCAGTATTTT.

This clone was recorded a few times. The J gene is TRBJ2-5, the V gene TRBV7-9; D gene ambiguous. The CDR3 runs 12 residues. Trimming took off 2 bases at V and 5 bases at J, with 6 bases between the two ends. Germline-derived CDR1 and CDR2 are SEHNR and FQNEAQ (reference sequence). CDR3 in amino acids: CASSLNVETQYF. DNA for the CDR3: TGTGCCAGCAGCTTAAATGTCGAGACCCAGTACTTC.

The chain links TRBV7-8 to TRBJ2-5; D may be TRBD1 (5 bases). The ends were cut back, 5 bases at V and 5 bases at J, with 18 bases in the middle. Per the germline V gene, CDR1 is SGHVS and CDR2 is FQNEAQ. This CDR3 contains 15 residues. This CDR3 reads CASSLQGGVLETQYF. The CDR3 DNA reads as TGTGCCAGCAGCCTGCAGGGTGGGGTTTTGGAGACCCAGTACTTC.

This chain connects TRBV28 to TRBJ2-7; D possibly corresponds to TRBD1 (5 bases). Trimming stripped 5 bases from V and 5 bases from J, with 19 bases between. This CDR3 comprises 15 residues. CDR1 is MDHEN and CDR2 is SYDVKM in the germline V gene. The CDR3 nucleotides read TGTGCCAGCAGTCCGTTCCTACAGGTAATGGACGAGCAGTACTTC. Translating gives CASSPFLQVMDEQYF.

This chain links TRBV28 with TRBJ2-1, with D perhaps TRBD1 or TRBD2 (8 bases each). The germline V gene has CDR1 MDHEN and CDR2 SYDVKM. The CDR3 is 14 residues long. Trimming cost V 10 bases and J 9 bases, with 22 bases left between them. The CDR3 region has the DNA TGTGCCACGTGCCGGGTAGCGGGGACAGGTGAGCAGTTCTTC. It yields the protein CATCRVAGTGEQFF.

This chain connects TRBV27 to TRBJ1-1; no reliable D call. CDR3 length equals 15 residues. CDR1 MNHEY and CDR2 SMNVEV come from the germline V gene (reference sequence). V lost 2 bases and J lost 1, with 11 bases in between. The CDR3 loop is CASSLDRRGNTEAFF. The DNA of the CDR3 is TGTGCCAGCAGTTTAGATAGGCGGGGGAACACTGAAGCTTTCTTT.

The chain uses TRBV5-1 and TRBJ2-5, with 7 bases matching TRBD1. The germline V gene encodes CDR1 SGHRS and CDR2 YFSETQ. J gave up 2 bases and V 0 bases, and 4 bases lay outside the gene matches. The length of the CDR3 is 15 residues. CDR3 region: CASSLAGGIQETQYF. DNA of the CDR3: TGCGCCAGCAGCTTGGCAGGGGGTATACAAGAGACCCAGTACTTC. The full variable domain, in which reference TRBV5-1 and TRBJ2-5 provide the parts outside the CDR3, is KAGVTQTPRYLIKTRGQQVTLSCSPISGHRSVSWYQQTPGQGLQFLFEYFSETQRNKGNFPGRFSGRQFSNSRSEMNVSTLELGDSALYLCASSLAGGIQETQYFGPGTRLLVL.

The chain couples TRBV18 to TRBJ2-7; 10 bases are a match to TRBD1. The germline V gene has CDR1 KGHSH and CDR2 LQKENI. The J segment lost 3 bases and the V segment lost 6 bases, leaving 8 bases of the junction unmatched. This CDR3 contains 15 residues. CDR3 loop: CASSSGQGMGYEQYF. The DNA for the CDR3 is TGTGCCAGCTCGTCGGGACAGGGGATGGGCTACGAGCAGTACTTC. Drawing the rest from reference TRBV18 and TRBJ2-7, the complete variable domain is NAGVMQNPRHLVRRRGQEARLRCSPMKGHSHVYWYRQLPEEGLKFMVYLQKENIIDESGMPKERFSAEFPKEGPSILRIQQVVRGDSAAYFCASSSGQGMGYEQYFGPGTRLTVT.

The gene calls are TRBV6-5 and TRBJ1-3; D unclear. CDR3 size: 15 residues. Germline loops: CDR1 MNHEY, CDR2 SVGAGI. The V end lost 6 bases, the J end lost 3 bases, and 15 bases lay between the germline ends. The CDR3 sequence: CASRKGAGLGNTIYF. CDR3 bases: TGTGCCAGCAGGAAAGGAGCTGGGCTTGGAAACACCATATATTTT.

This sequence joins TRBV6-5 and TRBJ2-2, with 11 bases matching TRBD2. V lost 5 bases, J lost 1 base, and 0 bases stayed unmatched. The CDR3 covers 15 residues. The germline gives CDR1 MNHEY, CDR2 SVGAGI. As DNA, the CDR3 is TGTGCCAGCAGTACTAGCGGGGGGAACACCGGGGAGCTGTTTTTT. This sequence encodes CASSTSGGNTGELFF.